Presented here are 22 T cell receptor beta chains from one specimen sequenced in a study of blood T cells in healthy people across ages. A second PCR, run for roughly 7 to 12 cycles, used a sample-barcoded 5' primer plus a J-beta primer mix. TCRdb independently ran MiXCR on the 5' RACE reads; one entry per CDR3 protein. The sample lists hundreds of thousands of distinct CDR3 sequences, 58% occurring once. The sequencing sample was made of blood. The receptors come from a man in his 60s in good health.

This chain connects TRBV20-1 to TRBJ2-5; 9 positions match TRBD1. This CDR3 is built from 15 residues. Losses at the gene ends were 3 bases for V and 3 bases for J; bases not matched to a gene: 8. Germline lookup yields CDR1 DFQATT and CDR2 SNEGSKA (reference sequence). CDR3 amino acids: CSASTGGAGEETQYF. The DNA for the CDR3 is TGCAGTGCTAGTACAGGGGGCGCGGGGGAAGAGACCCAGTACTTC.

The rearrangement uses TRBV12-3 or TRBV12-4 and TRBJ1-2, with 9 bases aligning to TRBD1. The CDR3 totals 15 residues. Losses at the gene ends were 2 bases for V and 6 bases for J; bases not matched to a gene: 7. The CDR3 reads CASSLPTGGIDGYTF. CDR3 in DNA: TGTGCCAGCAGTTTACCGACAGGGGGAATCGATGGCTACACCTTC.

This clonotype showed up just once. V and J are TRBV7-2 and TRBJ2-5; the D gene is possibly TRBD1 (6 bases). Germline values: CDR1 SGHTA, CDR2 FQGNSA. Trimming took 3 bases from V and 5 from J, leaving 13 bases between them. The CDR3 sequence is 14 residues long. The CDR3 is CASSLVWGPETQYF. The CDR3 bases are TGTGCCAGCAGCTTGGTGTGGGGGCCGGAGACCCAGTACTTC.

This clonotype was recorded a few times. V gene TRBV20-1 combines with J gene TRBJ2-1; 7 bases match TRBD2. This CDR3 contains 14 residues. CDR1 is DFQATT and CDR2 is SNEGSKA in the germline V gene (reference sequence). The V segment lost 3 bases and the J segment 9 bases; nucleotides outside the gene matches: 11. The CDR3: CSASWGGTVGEQFF. The CDR3 nucleotides read TGCAGTGCTAGCTGGGGGGGTACGGTCGGTGAGCAGTTCTTC.

This clonotype has at least ten counts. This chain links TRBV14 with TRBJ1-1; D is uncertain. This CDR3 region has 14 residues. The V and J ends lost 4 bases and 2 bases respectively, with 11 bases between them. Germline V gene data show CDR1 as SGHDN and CDR2 as FVKESK. The CDR3 loop reads CASSRLIANTEAFF. CDR3 sequence (DNA): TGTGCCAGCAGCCGCCTCATTGCCAACACTGAAGCTTTCTTT.

This clonotype occurred a few times. The V and J genes are TRBV2 and TRBJ2-3; D gene unclear. The V gene's germline CDR1 is SNHLY and CDR2 FYNNEI. V lost 7 bases, J lost 5 bases, and 7 bases lay in between. The CDR3 length is 11 residues. For the CDR3, the DNA is TGTGCCAGCACTCCGGGAGATACGCAGTATTTT. The encoded protein is CASTPGDTQYF.

The chain joins TRBV20-1 to TRBJ2-1, with 13 bases identical to TRBD2. The germline CDR1 and CDR2 sequences are DFQATT and SNEGSKA (reference sequence). This CDR3 spans 20 amino acids. The ends lost 7 bases at V and 0 bases at J; junction bases unmatched: 18. The CDR3 reads CSVTASGLAGYKSSYNEQFF. The CDR3 DNA follows: TGCAGTGTCACCGCATCGGGACTAGCGGGGTACAAAAGCTCCTACAATGAGCAGTTCTTC.

This clonotype was seen a few times. V and J are TRBV20-1 and TRBJ2-5; 7 bases are a match to TRBD2. The CDR3 spans 12 residues. The V gene end was trimmed by 5 bases and the J gene end by 4 bases; junction bases not matched to a gene: 4. In germline, CDR1 is DFQATT, CDR2 SNEGSKA (reference sequence). DNA for the CDR3: TGCAGTGCTCACTCGGGGGGAGAGACCCAGTACTTC. It is translated as CSAHSGGETQYF.

This chain joins TRBV20-1 and TRBJ1-1; 10 bases align to TRBD1. CDR3 length: 12 amino acids. With 6 bases clipped from V and 8 bases from J, the junction kept 6 bases outside the gene matches. Germline CDR1 is DFQATT and CDR2 is SNEGSKA (reference sequence). The chain's CDR3 is CSASGTGVEAFF. For the CDR3, the DNA is TGCAGTGCCTCCGGGACAGGGGTAGAAGCTTTCTTT.

The chain uses TRBV6-6 and TRBJ1-2, with a possible D match to TRBD1 (6 bases). The V and J ends lost 2 bases and 1 base respectively, with 11 bases between them. The CDR3 runs to 15 residues. Germline lookup yields CDR1 MNHNY and CDR2 SVGAGI (reference sequence). CDR3 nucleotides: TGTGCCAGCAGTTACGGCGGGACACTTAACTATGGCTACACCTTC. Its translation is CASSYGGTLNYGYTF.

The CDR3 coding sequence is TGTGCCAGCAGTGTATGGCAGGGAGTGAGTGGCTACACCTTC. Amino acid sequence: CASSVWQGVSGYTF. The chain is built from TRBV12-3 or TRBV12-4 and TRBJ1-2; D may be TRBD1 (5 bases). Trimming removed 5 bases at V and 7 bases at J, with 17 bases between. This CDR3 spans 14 amino acids.

The V and J genes are TRBV2 and TRBJ2-4, with D perhaps matching TRBD2 (5 bases). The J call may be incorrect, as the DNA end agrees better with TRBJ2-7. Germline V lookup: CDR1 SNHLY, CDR2 FYNNEI. The CDR3 extends over 15 amino acids. This chain's CDR3 is CASSEVAGIQYEQYF. DNA of the CDR3: TGTGCCAGCAGTGAAGTAGCCGGGATTCAATACGAGCAGTACTTC.

This sequence joins TRBV6-5 and TRBJ1-1, with D hard to call. This CDR3 has 13 amino acids. The V gene lost 2 bases and the J gene lost 0 bases, with 4 bases spanning the gap. The germline V gene encodes CDR1 MNHEY and CDR2 SVGAGI. The CDR3 bases are TGTGCCAGCAGTTACCTGATGAACACTGAAGCTTTCTTT. Protein: CASSYLMNTEAFF.

The gene calls are TRBV5-1 and TRBJ1-4; D unclear. Looked up from germline, CDR1 is SGHRS and CDR2 is YFSETQ. V dropped 1 base and J dropped 2 bases, with 6 bases sitting between them. This CDR3 has 14 amino acids. In DNA form, the CDR3 reads TGCGCCAGCAGCTTGACAGTTACTAATGAAAAACTGTTTTTT. Protein: CASSLTVTNEKLFF.

This clonotype was seen a few times. V usage is TRBV20-1 and J usage is TRBJ2-3; TRBD2 agrees at 9 bases. Per the germline V gene, CDR1 is DFQATT and CDR2 is SNEGSKA (reference sequence). CDR3 length: 15 amino acids. Unmatched junction bases numbered 5, after V lost 0 bases and J lost 4 bases. Here the CDR3 reads CSARDAGGHSDTQYF. Written as DNA, the CDR3 is TGCAGTGCTAGAGATGCGGGGGGGCACTCAGATACGCAGTATTTT.

This clonotype has at least ten counts. The chain uses TRBV7-2 and TRBJ2-1; a weak D match, TRBD2 (5 bases). The CDR3 runs to 13 residues. V dropped 5 bases and J dropped 8 bases, with 13 bases sitting between them. The germline gives CDR1 SGHTA, CDR2 FQGNSA. For the CDR3, the DNA is TGTGCCAGCAGCCTGGACTGGGGAGATGAGCAGTTCTTC. It yields the protein CASSLDWGDEQFF.

J is TRBJ1-6 and V is TRBV10-2; no firm D call. The CDR3 totals 14 residues. CDR1 and CDR2 from the germline V gene are WSHSY and SAAADI. Trimming shortened V by 6 bases and J by 9 bases, and 15 bases separated the two germline ends. CDR3 sequence (DNA): TGCGCCAGCAGCCCTACACGGGAGGGTTCACCCCTCCACTTT. Amino acids: CASSPTREGSPLHF.

This clonotype turned up a few times. The gene calls are TRBV5-6 and TRBJ2-3; D might be TRBD2 (6 bases). Trimming took 4 bases from V and 1 from J, leaving 13 bases between them. CDR1 and CDR2 from the germline V gene are SGHDT and YYEEEE. CDR3 size: 15 residues. The CDR3 DNA reads TGTGCCAGCAGCGCGGGACCCACCGGCACAGATACGCAGTATTTT. Translated, it gives CASSAGPTGTDTQYF.

V and J are TRBV28 and TRBJ1-4; 7 nucleotides agree with TRBD1. Per the germline V gene, CDR1 is MDHEN and CDR2 is SYDVKM. V lost 6 bases and J lost 4; bases outside the gene matches: 8. This CDR3 has 15 amino acids. The CDR3 loop is CASSSLGQYNEKLFF. Here the CDR3 DNA reads TGTGCCAGCAGCTCCCTGGGACAGTATAATGAAAAACTGTTTTTT.

A few counts support this clonotype. The chain has TRBV7-9 and TRBJ2-7; D is uncertain. V lost 3 bases and J 1 base, leaving 7 bases between the germline ends. Germline V gene lookup returns CDR1 SEHNR and CDR2 FQNEAQ (reference sequence). The CDR3 covers 13 residues. The CDR3 reads CASSFKGSYEQYF. The CDR3 DNA reads TGTGCCAGCAGCTTTAAAGGGTCCTACGAGCAGTACTTC.

Only a few counts were recorded for this clonotype. This chain joins TRBV20-1 and TRBJ2-7; 10 positions agree with TRBD1. Losses at the gene ends were 2 bases for V and 3 bases for J; bases not matched to a gene: 7. The CDR3 has 15 amino acids. The V gene's germline CDR1 is DFQATT and CDR2 SNEGSKA (reference sequence). Here the CDR3 DNA reads TGCAGTGCTAGATCCCGGACAGGGGGTGTCTACGAGCAGTACTTC. This gives the protein CSARSRTGGVYEQYF.

J is TRBJ2-3 and V is TRBV5-1; TRBD1 is a possible D gene (5 bases). The V and J ends lost 2 bases and 1 base respectively, with 11 bases between them. The germline V gene has CDR1 SGHRS and CDR2 YFSETQ. The CDR3 covers 15 residues. CDR3 protein: CASSLLGARTDTQYF. The CDR3 coding sequence is TGCGCCAGCAGCTTATTAGGGGCCCGCACAGATACGCAGTATTTT. Full variable domain (rest looked up from reference TRBV5-1 and TRBJ2-3): KAGVTQTPRYLIKTRGQQVTLSCSPISGHRSVSWYQQTPGQGLQFLFEYFSETQRNKGNFPGRFSGRQFSNSRSEMNVSTLELGDSALYLCASSLLGARTDTQYFGPGTRLTVL.